This T cell receptor beta chain appears in the sequencing data of a study of shared clonotypes between healthy human individuals. Terminally differentiated effector memory CD45RA+ cells were excluded from the naive CD8 cells, which were CD45RO-negative and positively selected for CCR7. With 5 bases removed from V and 5 bases from J, the gap between germline ends came to 12 bases. Per the germline V gene, CDR1 is MNHEY and CDR2 is SMNVEV (reference sequence). The CDR3 loop spans 14 amino acids. The data were produced by immunoSEQ multiplex PCR, yet TCRdb's version contains in-frame clones alone and is incomplete. The sample has roughly 1,800,000 clones; around 96% are singletons.

This sequence joins TRBV27 and TRBJ2-2; TRBD2 is a possible D gene (6 bases). Specimen: naive CD8+ T cells sorted from blood. This receptor was obtained from a man aged 18 to 30 in good health. CDR3: CASSMGLLTGELFF. CDR3 DNA: TGTGCCAGCAGTATGGGACTTTTAACCGGGGAGCTGTTTTTT.